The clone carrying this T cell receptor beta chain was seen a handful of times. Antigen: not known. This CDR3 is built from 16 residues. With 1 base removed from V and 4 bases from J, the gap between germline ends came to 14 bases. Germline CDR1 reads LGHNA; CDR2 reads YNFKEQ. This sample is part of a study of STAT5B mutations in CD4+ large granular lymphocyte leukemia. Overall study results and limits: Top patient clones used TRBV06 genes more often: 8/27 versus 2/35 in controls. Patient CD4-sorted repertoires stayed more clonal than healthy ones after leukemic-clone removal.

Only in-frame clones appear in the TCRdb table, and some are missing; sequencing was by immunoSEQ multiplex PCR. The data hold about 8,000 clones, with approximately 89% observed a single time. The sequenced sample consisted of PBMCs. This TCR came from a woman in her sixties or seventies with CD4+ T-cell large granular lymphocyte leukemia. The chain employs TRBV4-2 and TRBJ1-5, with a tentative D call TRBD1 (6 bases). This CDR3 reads CASSQASTGINQPQHF. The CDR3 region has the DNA TGTGCCAGCAGCCAAGCCTCAACAGGGATAAATCAGCCCCAGCATTTT.